This T cell receptor beta chain originates from a study of cytomegalovirus exposure and HLA in healthy donors (dated by TCRdb to 2017 to 2019). About the study as a whole: An earlier analysis of some 550 of the donors reported 250 to 300 Gb of sequence data and more than 90 million unique TCR beta sequences from some 180 million T cells. The study was designed to test whether signatures of past pathogen exposure could be identified by cataloging public T cell receptors. HLA typing included class I and class II loci at four-digit resolution. The T cell repertoires of roughly 660 subjects were profiled by immunosequencing and related to cytomegalovirus serostatus. A separate validation cohort of 100 to 150 different subjects was used in addition to the roughly 620-subject first cohort. All discovery cohort repertoires had been generated on a single sequencing platform. An early release covering 550 to 700 HLA-typed donors comprised roughly 300 gigabases of sequencing data and about 90 million unique TCR sequences. The study combined high-throughput TCR immunosequencing, statistical association of individual TCRs with disease status, and machine learning to predict cytomegalovirus infection status. Donor age, sex, ethnicity and CMV serostatus were compiled together with the repertoire data. In a later genetic analysis, genome-wide SNP genotypes for 398 of the 666 donors were used, and that subset was treated as a discovery cohort. Typing coverage differed by locus: A, B, C, DRB1 and DQB1 were typed in about 620-640 donors, DQA1 in about 560, DPA1 in around 610, and DPB1 in approximately 450. Rather than drawing on any new phenotypic data, the later analysis identified candidate immune exposures from TCR beta sequences and the way those sequences occurred across donors. A later analysis re-analyzed previously published TCR beta repertoires from 650 to 800 donors and added high-resolution HLA genotyping to study TCR occurrence patterns. On average, around 240,000 unique TCR beta nucleotide sequences were sequenced per donor among a few hundred genotyped donors of the cohort, with roughly 18% of those sequences being non-productive. An earlier analysis of roughly 580 of the donors used high-throughput TCR beta sequencing to judge whether each TCR beta V gene segment behaved as functional or pseudogenic. Four to six DR-DQ haplotypes were handled as single units for association and clustering, since linkage in the cohort was strong. Of the roughly 400 genotyped donors, 80% to 90% were placed in the genetic ancestry cluster associated with self-reported Caucasian donors. Overall study outcomes, separate from this receptor: Sequencing depth was assumed to be roughly uniform across donors in the presence/absence analyses, though that assumption may not hold. For the cohort, immune exposure information was limited to CMV serostatus. An earlier analysis of 587 of the donors showed that most TCR beta V segments appeared in productive rearrangements either about 90% or about 30% of the time, which broadly matched IMGT annotations. A further reported finding was that TCR beta sequences accurately predicted the HLA-A and HLA-B alleles for most subjects in the first cohort. Because HLA typing was missing for some donors at each locus, association tests included only the typed subset. The cohort was sequenced for TCR beta chains only, and without alpha or paired-chain data the features that could be detected were limited. When HLA alleles, especially DR and DQ, strongly co-occurred, TCR associations were difficult to assign to individual alleles. A few of the identified cytomegalovirus-associated TCR beta chains were confirmed in vitro to be specific for cytomegalovirus antigens. The sequencing pipeline was judged likely to have produced a cluster of highly shared sequence variants as a technical artifact. The authors suggested that the approach could potentially be generalized to other disease states and immunological phenotypes. The 87-base-pair reads could not distinguish some IMGT-functional V segments, including TRBV6-2 and TRBV6-3, so those segments were excluded. A later analysis found that HLA-associated TCR beta chains were more clonally expanded and had lower generation probabilities than equally common non-associated chains. Linkage disequilibrium might explain the correlated functional status among segregating V segments, but an unknown experimental factor could not be excluded. Compared with the roughly 720-donor mean, donors in an Asian-associated ancestry cluster had fewer N-insertions in productive TCRs, according to a later genetic analysis. A later analysis found that TCR association rates varied across HLA loci, with DRB1 alleles showing the most associated TCRs and HLA-C alleles the fewest. Specific HLA alleles were associated with 15,000 to 20,000 TCR beta sequences at a false discovery rate of 0.05 in a later analysis. Because counts were too low, seventeen rarely observed V segments, including chromosome 9 orphons, were excluded from the earlier analysis of around 590 of the donors. Most CMV-associated TCR beta chains appeared to be HLA-restricted in a later analysis, and the HLA associations seemed to be driven largely by CMV exposure. V-gene and J-gene trimming of TCR beta chains was associated with a missense DCLRE1C variant in a later genetic analysis, and the association was replicated in an independent cohort. A total of fewer than 200 TCR beta chains were listed by the study as associated with cytomegalovirus. A later analysis reported that several top co-occurrence clusters appeared linked to parvovirus B19, influenza, CMV and Epstein-Barr virus. Most TCR sequences were observed very rarely across donors, whereas some public TCRs were present in many individuals. Cytomegalovirus status was reported to be diagnosed by the classifier with high specificity and sensitivity in both the original and validation cohorts.

To note about this clone: No antigen is known for it.

The library was generated by the immunoSEQ multiplex PCR assay. For the multiplex PCR, a mixture combining 60 forward primers for TCR Vbeta segments and 13 reverse primers for TCR Jbeta segments was used. The CDR3 region of rearranged TCR beta genes was amplified from genomic DNA with a multiplex PCR assay. The amplified TCR beta libraries were sequenced on the Illumina HiSeq System as 87-base-pair reads. The paper's data handling went like this. A later analysis counted some 80 million unique TCR beta chains across the 500 to 850 repertoires, and 10 million to 12 million of these chains were shared by at least two donors. Raw reads were error-corrected and collapsed into unique sequences by a nearest-neighbor algorithm in which closely related sequences were merged to remove PCR and sequencing errors. V, D and J gene segments were assigned by aligning CDR3 sequences to IMGT reference sequences. Each retained sequence needed at least a six-nucleotide match to both a V gene segment and a J gene segment. A rearrangement was called productive if the CDR3 had no stop codons and remained in frame with V and J, and every other rearrangement was called non-productive. Following IMGT convention, CDR3 was defined as the stretch from the second conserved V-encoded cysteine up to the conserved J-encoded phenylalanine. In an earlier analysis of around 640 of the donors, sequences lacking an unambiguous match to a single V gene segment were excluded. An earlier analysis of roughly 590 of the donors called V segments functional above 56.7% productive rearrangements and segregating when the between-donor standard deviation exceeded 5%. A statistical classification framework was developed to diagnose cytomegalovirus status using the catalog of TCR beta chain sequences. A later analysis assigned V and J genes by comparing TCR nucleotide sequences with IMGT/GENE-DB human TR gene sequences. Using the TCRdist pipeline, a later analysis assigned CDR3 sequences along with most-parsimonious VDJ recombination scenarios. In a later analysis, each TCR beta chain was defined by its CDR3 amino acid sequence together with its V-gene family, and reads without a unique V-gene family were excluded. As a way to deal with suspected cross-contamination and a sequencing artifact, a later analysis dropped hundreds of nucleotide sequences that were highly shared and had low generation probability. For each public chain, a later analysis derived a clonal expansion index from normalized ranks of inferred template counts within each repertoire. Generation probabilities in a later analysis came from a VDJ recombination model fitted to out-of-frame rearrangements, and those results were checked against IGoR. A later analysis scored TCR-TCR, TCR-HLA and TCR-CMV co-occurrence with hypergeometric tests, applying a repertoire-size bias correction to TCR pairs. False discovery rates were estimated in a later analysis by permuting HLA or CMV assignments 20 times. In a later analysis, co-occurring TCRs were grouped using DBSCAN, with TCRdist sequence similarity added in when clustering inside HLA-allele-positive subsets. Repertoires with fewer than 30,000 or more than 120,000 public chains, plus five repertoires with anomalous nucleotide sharing, were excluded from co-occurrence clustering. TCRdb took this table from immuneACCESS and kept in-frame rearrangements with V and J called. Such tables lack part of the clones; where checked against another copy, unresolved V genes explain under half of the gap, and the rest is unexplained. V and J calls and clone size come straight from that table; D and trimming were deduced from the DNA. The table for this sample shows about 210,000 clones. More than 0.75% of the sample rests with the top ten.

The cohort comprised more than 550 healthy bone marrow donors. All cohort members were sampled while nominally healthy, although unrecorded immune exposures were likely present. The donor tested CMV seropositive and was one of the 289 seropositive cohort members. Each donor provided a peripheral blood sample, and peripheral blood mononuclear cells were used for TCR beta sequencing. Genomic DNA was extracted from the blood cell samples with the Qiagen DNeasy Blood Extraction Kit. The CDR1 and CDR2 encoded by the germline V gene are SQVTM and ANQGSEA. The CDR3 has 13 amino acids, counting the end cysteine and phenylalanine. Only the CDR3 part of the read is kept: 39 bases, read in frame from the first base. V and J are truncated by 5 bases and 0 bases respectively, leaving an intervening sequence of 8 bases.

The sequence came from a woman in her twenties or thirties in good health and CMV-seropositive. What was sequenced was PBMCs. The rearranged chain carries TRBV29-1 and TRBJ1-3, and the D gene may be TRBD1, 6 bases matching. Here the CDR3 is given as CSVQGFSGNTIYF. The nucleotides are TGCAGCGTTCAGGGGTTCTCTGGAAACACCATATATTTT.